This entry is about one T cell receptor (beta chain). What it recognizes is unknown. This entry comes from a study of cytomegalovirus exposure and HLA in healthy donors. Study findings and constraints: CMV antigen specificity was confirmed in vitro for three CMV-associated chains.

J was trimmed by 5 bases and V by 1 base; bases with no gene match: 7. This CDR3 has 16 residues. In germline, CDR1 is SGHVS, CDR2 FNYEAQ. PCR employed 60 Vbeta and 13 Jbeta primers. Sequencing was performed with immunoSEQ multiplex PCR; in TCRdb, only in-frame clones are kept and a portion is missing. This sample has 190,000 or so clones; about 80% occur once, and the top ten carry under 0.85%. Sequences were obtained from PBMCs. The chain couples TRBV7-6 to TRBJ2-1, with TRBD2 matching 8 bases. The receptor comes from a boy younger than 18 in good health and CMV-seronegative. CDR3 residues: CASSLGGTSPHNEQFF. The CDR3 nucleotides are TGTGCCAGCAGCTTAGGCGGGACTAGTCCTCACAATGAGCAGTTCTTC.